Shown below are 11 T cell receptor beta chains from a single sample sequenced in a study of CD8+CD57+ T cells in acquired aplastic anemia. Genomic DNA constituted the template upon which TCR beta VDJ and CDR3 profiling was performed. TCRdb processed the reads anew with MiXCR; each CDR3 protein has one entry. This sample has some 170,000 distinct CDR3 sequences, with roughly 43% found just once. Those patients picked for sequencing had displayed CD8+CD57+ cell expansion on flow cytometry. The material sequenced was sorted CD4+, CD8+, or CD8+CD57+ T cells (not recorded which) from PBMCs. The receptors were gathered from a human donor with aplastic anemia.

This chain joins TRBV11-1 and TRBJ2-7, with TRBD2 matching over 11 bases. V shed 5 bases, J shed 7 bases, and the junction held 13 bases outside the gene matches. The CDR3 sequence is 16 residues long. CDR1 is SGHAT, CDR2 FQDESV, per germline (reference sequence). CDR3 sequence reads: CASSPLAGGKYREQYF. CDR3 sequence (DNA): TGTGCCAGCAGCCCTCTAGCGGGAGGAAAATATCGGGAGCAGTACTTC.

The sample holds a few counts of this clonotype. V usage is TRBV20-1 and J usage is TRBJ2-5; D uncertain. The CDR3 covers 11 residues. The V end was cut by 7 bases, the J end by 5 bases, with 11 bases between. Germline V lookup: CDR1 DFQATT, CDR2 SNEGSKA (reference sequence). CDR3 coding DNA: TGCAGTGTTAGGGTTGCGGAGACCCAGTACTTC. Protein: CSVRVAETQYF.

The gene calls are TRBV6-1 and TRBJ1-2; D call uncertain. Trimming took 7 bases from V and 3 from J, leaving 6 bases between them. This CDR3 comprises 11 residues. Per the germline V gene, CDR1 is MNHNS and CDR2 is SASEGT. CDR3 sequence: CASTADYGYTF. In DNA form, the CDR3 reads TGTGCCAGCACAGCGGACTATGGCTACACCTTC.

The chain combines TRBV20-1 with TRBJ1-1; TRBD1 is a possible D gene (6 bases). The CDR3 is made up of 13 amino acids. V lost 0 bases and J lost 6, with 11 bases in between. Germline CDR1 reads DFQATT; CDR2 reads SNEGSKA (reference sequence). CDR3: CSARDRGGPEAFF. In DNA, the CDR3 is TGCAGTGCTAGAGATAGGGGGGGTCCTGAAGCTTTCTTT.

This clonotype was counted a few times. V is TRBV27 and J is TRBJ1-5; unclear D gene. V gave up 3 bases and J gave up 4 bases, with 7 bases separating them. This CDR3 has 13 residues. Germline V lookup: CDR1 MNHEY, CDR2 SMNVEV (reference sequence). The CDR3 loop reads CASSFVGNQPQHF. The CDR3 DNA is TGTGCCAGCAGTTTTGTTGGGAATCAGCCCCAGCATTTT.

The sample holds a few counts of this clonotype. A much larger clone lies one base from this, so it may be a read error. The V and J genes are TRBV12-3 or TRBV12-4 and TRBJ2-5; TRBD2 might be the D (5 bases). Trimming removed 6 bases from V and 9 bases from J, with 17 bases in between. The CDR3 runs 13 residues. CDR3 loop: CASRRGEMEAQYF. The CDR3 bases are TGTGCCAGCAGACGCGGCGAGATGGAGGCCCAGTACTTC.

In this sample, this clonotype turned up many times. CDR3 loop: CASSLGASGVNEQFF. The CDR3 DNA reads as TGTGCCAGCAGCTTAGGAGCTAGCGGGGTCAATGAGCAGTTCTTC. The chain combines TRBV7-9 with TRBJ2-1; TRBD2 matches 9 bases. With 1 base clipped from V and 6 bases from J, the junction kept 4 bases outside the gene matches. The CDR3 loop spans 15 amino acids. Germline assignment: CDR1 SEHNR and CDR2 FQNEAQ (reference sequence).

This clonotype occurred many times. In DNA, the CDR3 is TGTGCCAGCAGGCCCCTGGGAGGCGCCGGGGAGCTGTTTTTT. It specifies CASRPLGGAGELFF. The genes are TRBV11-1 and TRBJ2-2, with D maybe TRBD2 (6 bases). The V gene's germline CDR1 is SGHAT and CDR2 FQDESV (reference sequence). V dropped 6 bases and J dropped 6 bases, with 14 bases sitting between them. This CDR3 is 14 amino acids long.

V gene TRBV10-3 combines with J gene TRBJ2-3, with TRBD2 as a possible D gene (6 bases). V lost 5 bases to trimming and J lost 2 bases, with 17 bases between them. Germline loops: CDR1 ENHRY, CDR2 SYGVKD. The CDR3 loop spans 16 amino acids. CDR3 region: CAISTIAEPFTDTQYF. The CDR3 nucleotides read TGTGCCATCAGTACAATAGCGGAGCCCTTCACAGATACGCAGTATTTT.

In its sample, this clonotype was seen a few times. This sequence joins TRBV5-8 and TRBJ2-7; perhaps TRBD2 as D (6 bases). The CDR3 length is 14 residues. The V and J ends lost 4 bases and 4 bases respectively, with 15 bases between them. The germline V gene encodes CDR1 SGHTS and CDR2 YDEGEE. The CDR3 DNA follows: TGTGCCAGCAGCCCGTTGACTAGTGGGTACGAGCAGTACTTC. Translating gives CASSPLTSGYEQYF.

This clonotype was detected many times. In DNA, the CDR3 is TGTGCCAGCAGCATAGGACAGTTCGCGAACACCGGGGAGCTGTTTTTT. Translated: CASSIGQFANTGELFF. V gene TRBV5-5 combines with J gene TRBJ2-2; TRBD1 is a possible D gene (6 bases). Per the germline V gene, CDR1 is SGHKS and CDR2 is YYEKEE (reference sequence). The CDR3 extends over 16 amino acids. Trimming pared 4 bases from V and 0 bases from J, leaving 13 bases between. Combining the CDR3 with reference TRBV5-5 and TRBJ2-2 gives the whole variable domain DAGVTQSPTHLIKTRGQQVTLRCSPISGHKSVSWYQQVLGQGPQFIFQYYEKEERGRGNFPDRFSARQFPNYSSELNVNALLLGDSALYLCASSIGQFANTGELFFGEGSRLTVL.